One sample yielded the 10 T cell receptor beta chains listed below, sequenced in a study of cytomegalovirus exposure and HLA in healthy donors (dated by TCRdb to 2017 to 2019). Library preparation employed the immunoSEQ multiplex PCR assay. For the multiplex PCR, a mixture combining 60 forward primers for TCR Vbeta segments and 13 reverse primers for TCR Jbeta segments was used. Imported from immuneACCESS, the table was reduced by TCRdb to in-frame sequences with V and J called. These copies leave out some clones; in studies compared against another copy, an unresolved V gene accounts for under half, and the cause of the remainder is not known. This sample gives hundreds of thousands of clones in total; 70% to 90% of them show up just once. The ten largest clonotypes hold around 0.23% of the sample. Specimen: PBMCs. These receptors were collected from a girl aged 2-10 years in good health and CMV-seronegative.

CDR3 sequence (DNA): TGTGCCAGCAGACTAGCGGGGGGGGTTTACGAGCAGTACTTC. Protein product: CASRLAGGVYEQYF. This sequence joins TRBV6-5 and TRBJ2-7, with TRBD2 identical over 13 bases. V lost 6 bases to trimming and J lost 4 bases; unmatched junction nucleotides: 3. Germline V lookup: CDR1 MNHEY, CDR2 SVGAGI. The CDR3 runs to 14 residues.

The chain links TRBV6-5 to TRBJ2-7; D is undetermined. The CDR3 runs to 13 residues. Germline CDR1 is MNHEY and CDR2 is SVGAGI. With 2 bases removed from V and 4 bases from J, the gap between germline ends came to 9 bases. Here the CDR3 reads CASSYNNKYEQYF. The CDR3 DNA sequence: TGTGCCAGCAGTTACAACAACAAGTACGAGCAGTACTTC.

The chain links TRBV27 to TRBJ2-1; 9 bases line up with TRBD2. CDR3 size: 18 residues. The trim removed 6 bases at V and 5 bases at J, leaving 17 bases unmatched. Germline V gene sequence: CDR1 MNHEY, CDR2 SMNVEV (reference sequence). The CDR3 DNA sequence: TGTGCCAGCAGGGCGGGGGGGCTCGGAGCGGGAAGGGACAATGAGCAGTTCTTC. Translating gives CASRAGGLGAGRDNEQFF.

This clone was seen a few times. The rearrangement uses TRBV9 and TRBJ2-7, with 7 positions matching TRBD2. Germline CDR1 SGDLS, CDR2 YYNGEE. Trimming cost V 0 bases and J 1 base; bases outside gene matches: 7. The CDR3 is made up of 16 amino acids. CDR3 DNA sequence: TGTGCCAGCAGCGTAGTGATCGAGCGGGGATCCTACGAGCAGTACTTC. Its translation is CASSVVIERGSYEQYF.

The chain recombines TRBV4-1 with TRBJ1-5; the match to TRBD1 covers 10 bases. V was clipped by 6 bases and J by 7 bases; unmatched bases: 9. Per the germline V gene, CDR1 is MGHRA and CDR2 is YSYEKL. This CDR3 has 15 residues. The chain's CDR3 is CASSPVGQGEQPQHF. CDR3 in DNA: TGCGCCAGCAGTCCAGTCGGACAGGGGGAGCAGCCCCAGCATTTT.

This rearrangement joins TRBV4-2 to TRBJ2-3; D might be TRBD1 (6 bases). V dropped 0 bases and J dropped 2 bases, with 12 bases sitting between them. This CDR3 region has 16 residues. Germline CDR1 reads LGHNA; CDR2 reads YNFKEQ. The CDR3 nucleotides are TGTGCCAGCAGCCAAGAGAAGGGGACATCCACAGATACGCAGTATTTT. Protein product: CASSQEKGTSTDTQYF.

The chain has TRBV27 and TRBJ2-7; 11 bases match TRBD2. V was pared by 6 bases and J by 5 bases, with 15 bases of the junction left unmatched. The CDR3 spans 17 residues. Germline CDR1 MNHEY, CDR2 SMNVEV (reference sequence). CDR3 DNA: TGTGCCAGCAGCCCTACCGCGACTAGCGGGATAAGGAACGAGCAGTACTTC. Its translation is CASSPTATSGIRNEQYF.

The rearrangement links TRBV10-2 to TRBJ2-4; a weak D match, TRBD2 (6 bases). This CDR3 is 17 amino acids long. Trimming stripped 0 bases from V and 0 bases from J, with 12 bases between. Germline CDR1 and CDR2: WSHSY and SAAADI. CDR3 sequence: CASSESGGGLAKNIQYF. CDR3 nucleotides: TGCGCCAGCAGTGAGTCGGGGGGAGGACTAGCCAAAAACATTCAGTACTTC.

This rearrangement joins TRBV2 to TRBJ1-5; D is unclear. V gave up 5 bases and J gave up 0 bases, with 8 bases separating them. The germline CDR1 and CDR2 sequences are SNHLY and FYNNEI. This CDR3 has 14 amino acids. DNA for the CDR3: TGTGCCAGCAGTCGGGATTTTAGCAATCAGCCCCAGCATTTT. Encoded protein: CASSRDFSNQPQHF.

J is TRBJ1-1 and V is TRBV6-1; D remains ambiguous. The germline V gene encodes CDR1 MNHNS and CDR2 SASEGT. V lost 7 bases and J 8 bases, leaving 20 bases between the germline ends. This CDR3 contains 14 residues. CDR3 sequence: CASTQIQEDYEAFF. Written as DNA, the CDR3 is TGTGCCAGCACCCAAATACAAGAGGATTACGAAGCTTTCTTT.